Listed here are 18 T cell receptor beta chains from one sample, sequenced in a study of blood T cell repertoires in COVID-19. Generated by immunoSEQ multiplex PCR, the TCRdb table keeps only in-frame clones and is missing some. Counted here are 25,000 to 30,000 clones, 85% to 90% occurring once; the ten biggest clones make up roughly 9.1%. The sequenced material came from peripheral blood. These receptors came from a man in his sixties with acute or convalescent COVID-19.

The V and J genes are TRBV9 and TRBJ1-2; D perhaps matches TRBD1 (5 bases). Per the germline V gene, CDR1 is SGDLS and CDR2 is YYNGEE. V was shortened by 0 bases and J by 2 bases, with 8 bases between the two germline ends. CDR3 length equals 14 residues. The CDR3 protein is CASSVDDSNYGYTF. The CDR3 region has the DNA TGTGCCAGCAGCGTAGATGACAGCAACTATGGCTACACCTTC.

CDR3 nucleotides: TGTGCCAGCAGTCTTGACATCTACGAGCAGTACTTC. Translation: CASSLDIYEQYF. The gene calls are TRBV6-6 and TRBJ2-7; D is ambiguous. CDR3 length: 12 amino acids. CDR1 MNHNY and CDR2 SVGAGI come from the germline V gene (reference sequence). V lost 5 bases, J lost 3 bases, and 8 bases lay in between.

This clone has only one observation. This chain joins TRBV6-5 and TRBJ2-1; no reliable D call. Trimming stripped 8 bases from V and 0 bases from J, with 11 bases between. The CDR3 covers 14 residues. The V gene's germline CDR1 is MNHEY and CDR2 SVGAGI. The DNA of the CDR3 is TGTGCCAGCCTAAAACTACACTCCTACAATGAGCAGTTCTTC. Amino acids: CASLKLHSYNEQFF.

CDR3 loop: CASSQVTGGTNEKLFF. DNA for the CDR3: TGTGCCAGCAGCCAAGTCACGGGGGGCACTAATGAAAAACTGTTTTTT. The V and J genes are TRBV3-1 (or the pseudogene TRBV3-2) and TRBJ1-4; the D gene is possibly TRBD1 (6 bases). Per germline, CDR1 LGHDT and CDR2 YNNKEL (reference sequence). Deletions cut 1 base from V and 2 bases from J, with 11 bases between. The CDR3 runs 16 residues.

The chain joins TRBV20-1 to TRBJ1-1, with a possible D match to TRBD1 (5 bases). The germline V gene encodes CDR1 DFQATT and CDR2 SNEGSKA (reference sequence). This CDR3 spans 11 amino acids. Trimming took off 7 bases at V and 12 bases at J, with 18 bases between the two ends. CDR3 sequence reads: CSGPLGTWPFF. CDR3 DNA sequence: TGCAGTGGCCCCCTGGGGACTTGGCCTTTCTTT.

The J gene is TRBJ2-5, the V gene TRBV7-6, with unresolved D. Germline V gene sequence: CDR1 SGHVS, CDR2 FNYEAQ. The CDR3 runs to 15 residues. Trimming cost V 1 base and J 2 bases, with 11 bases left between them. CDR3 bases: TGTGCCAGCAGCTTAGAAATTAGTTCTCAAGAGACCCAGTACTTC. Translated, it gives CASSLEISSQETQYF.

This rearrangement joins TRBV28 to TRBJ2-7; a possible D gene is TRBD2 (6 bases). V was trimmed by 6 bases and J by 4 bases, leaving 16 bases between them. Looked up from germline, CDR1 is MDHEN and CDR2 is SYDVKM. The CDR3 runs 14 residues. The CDR3 DNA sequence: TGTGCCAGCAGCCGGTCGGGGGAGGCGTACGAGCAGTACTTC. The encoded protein is CASSRSGEAYEQYF. The whole variable domain, filled in from reference TRBV28 and TRBJ2-7, reads DVKVTQSSRYLVKRTGEKVFLECVQDMDHENMFWYRQDPGLGLRLIYFSYDVKMKEKGDIPEGYSVSREKKERFSLILESASTNQTSMYLCASSRSGEAYEQYFGPGTRLTVT.

This chain uses TRBV11-2 with TRBJ1-2; TRBD1 aligns across 11 bases. The ends lost 4 bases at V and 5 bases at J; junction bases unmatched: 6. Germline CDR1 SGHAT, CDR2 FQNNGV. The CDR3 consists of 15 residues. DNA for the CDR3: TGTGCCAGCAGCTCCCGGACAGGGGGCGTATATGGCTACACCTTC. As protein: CASSSRTGGVYGYTF.

The chain has TRBV6-1 and TRBJ2-3, with D maybe TRBD1 (5 bases). The CDR3 spans 13 residues. Germline CDR1 is MNHNS and CDR2 is SASEGT. Trimming removed 3 bases from V and 9 bases from J, with 13 bases in between. DNA of the CDR3: TGTGCCAGCAGTGACCTCCAGGGTGAGACGCAGTATTTT. Amino acids: CASSDLQGETQYF.

The chain links TRBV21-1 to TRBJ1-2; the table names TRBD1, a call not compared with the DNA. TRBV21-1 is deemed a pseudogene. The CDR3 contains 13 residues. The CDR3 DNA sequence: TGTGCCAGCAGCAACCCCAGGGATATCGGCTATACCTTC. Its protein product is CASSNPRDIGYTF.

The V gene is TRBV15, the J gene TRBJ2-6, with D possibly TRBD1 on 5 matching bases. The CDR3 loop spans 14 amino acids. V was pared by 4 bases and J by 3 bases, with 7 bases between. Per the germline V gene, CDR1 is LNHNV and CDR2 is YYDKDF (reference sequence). This CDR3 reads CATSKGLGANVLTF. CDR3 sequence (DNA): TGTGCCACCAGCAAGGGGCTTGGGGCCAACGTCCTGACTTTC.

The chain has TRBV23-1 and TRBJ1-2, with 7 positions matching TRBD1. TRBV23-1 is filed as an ORF, its function uncertain. J was trimmed by 2 bases and V by 7 bases; bases with no gene match: 7. The CDR3 runs 14 residues. CDR3 region: CASTREGQNYGYTF. The CDR3 nucleotides read TGCGCCAGCACACGAGAGGGACAGAACTATGGCTACACCTTC.

The chain is built from TRBV4-2 and TRBJ2-7, with a weak D call TRBD2 (5 bases). Germline assignment: CDR1 LGHNA and CDR2 YNFKEQ. The CDR3 runs 13 residues. The germline V and J ends were trimmed by 1 base and 2 bases, with 6 bases remaining between them. The CDR3 DNA follows: TGTGCCAGCAGCCAAGTCGGGGCCTACGAGCAGTACTTC. Encoded protein: CASSQVGAYEQYF.

J is TRBJ2-2 and V is TRBV4-2; D is possibly TRBD1 (6 bases). Germline V CDR1 and CDR2: LGHNA, YNFKEQ. This CDR3 spans 14 amino acids. Trimming shortened V by 0 bases and J by 6 bases, and 8 bases separated the two germline ends. CDR3 bases: TGTGCCAGCAGCCAAGACCCAGGGGCCGGGGAGCTGTTTTTT. This encodes CASSQDPGAGELFF.

The chain employs TRBV10-2 and TRBJ2-5; tentatively, D is TRBD2 (5 bases). Germline CDR1 WSHSY, CDR2 SAAADI. The V end lost 6 bases, the J end lost 2 bases, and 16 bases lay between the germline ends. The CDR3 extends over 15 amino acids. CDR3: CASRREGRWQETQYF. CDR3 coding DNA: TGCGCCAGCAGGAGGGAAGGGAGATGGCAAGAGACCCAGTACTTC.

In its sample, this clone was seen once. The chain couples TRBV6-6 to TRBJ2-2, with a weak D call TRBD2 (6 bases). The CDR3 is made up of 13 amino acids. V lost 10 bases and J 6 bases, leaving 15 bases between the germline ends. The V gene's germline CDR1 is MNHNY and CDR2 SVGAGI (reference sequence). The CDR3 sequence is CAIMRREPGELFF. CDR3 DNA: TGTGCCATAATGAGGAGGGAGCCCGGGGAGCTGTTTTTT.

This clone was counted a few times. The chain employs TRBV7-2 and TRBJ1-1; D is ambiguous. The CDR3 length is 13 residues. Germline values: CDR1 SGHTA, CDR2 FQGNSA. V gave up 0 bases and J gave up 6 bases, with 8 bases separating them. The CDR3 loop reads CASSLASVAEAFF. For the CDR3, the DNA is TGTGCCAGCAGCTTAGCGTCGGTAGCTGAAGCTTTCTTT.

A remark on this clone: The junction shows a germline mismatch at one end, possibly a read error. The chain recombines TRBV28 with TRBJ1-1; no clear D gene. Germline V gene sequence: CDR1 MDHEN, CDR2 SYDVKM. The CDR3 is 12 amino acids. For the CDR3, the DNA is TGTGCCAGCGGCACCGGGAACGCTGAAGCTTTCTTT. Translation: CASGTGNAEAFF.